The TCR beta chain under discussion was sequenced for a study of siplizumab effects on memory and regulatory T cells. The study's findings and limits: Contribution to the alloresponse seemed major for naive T cells, which also seemed more diverse than memory cells.

V was shortened by 7 bases and J by 2 bases, with 18 bases between the two germline ends. Germline-derived CDR1 and CDR2 are MNHEY and SMNVEV (reference sequence). The CDR3 sequence is 15 residues long. A word on this clone: What it binds is not known.

Per sample, roughly 10^5 TCR templates were assayed. Some clones are missing from TCRdb's copy, which holds only in-frame ones; the method was immunoSEQ multiplex PCR. The sample has approximately 100,000 clones, about 90% seen once; the top ten hold approximately 0.71%. The rearrangement links TRBV27 to TRBJ2-7; unclear D gene. Sequenced sample: Tregs sorted from blood. The source is a human donor in good health. In DNA, the CDR3 is TGTGCCAGCACGCCCGTCTGGGCGAAGGCCTACGAGCAGTACTTC. This encodes CASTPVWAKAYEQYF.